These T cell receptor beta chains were read from a single sample in a study of T cells expressing NK-cell markers. TCRdb reprocessed the 5' RACE reads and stores each CDR3 protein as one record, lacking DNA. The sample totals some 190,000 distinct CDR3 sequences. Sequencing used blood T cells: a sorted CD56 or NKG2C T cell subset, CD4+ or CD8+ T cells, or bulk PBMC T cells (not recorded which). These receptors were collected from a man aged 18-70 years in good health. Both conserved end residues are part of each CDR3.

V gene: TRBV13; J gene: TRBJ2-1; CDR3 protein: CASSLAGGIHNEQFF
V gene: TRBV6-2/TRBV6-3; J gene: TRBJ2-3; CDR3 protein: CASSYSNEQGLSTDTQYF
V gene: TRBV20-1; J gene: TRBJ1-5; CDR3 protein: CSATETGGNQPQHF
V gene: TRBV4-1; J gene: TRBJ2-7; CDR3 protein: CASSLGQSREQYF
V gene: TRBV15; J gene: TRBJ1-3; CDR3 protein: CATSERGGRTNTIYF
V gene: TRBV6-1; J gene: TRBJ1-2; CDR3 protein: CASSETGGHPGGYTF
V gene: TRBV7-3; J gene: TRBJ2-7; CDR3 protein: CASSFSGAHEQYF
V gene: TRBV7-8; J gene: TRBJ2-7; CDR3 protein: CASSLAGNTYEQYF
V gene: TRBV4-2; J gene: TRBJ2-3; CDR3 protein: CASSQDAHRVGPDTQYF
V gene: TRBV27; J gene: TRBJ2-3; CDR3 protein: CASGNRGDTQYF
V gene: TRBV10-3; J gene: TRBJ2-3; CDR3 protein: CAIRGEKTSSTDTQYF
V gene: TRBV5-1; J gene: TRBJ1-2; CDR3 protein: CASSSEGAGGGYTF
V gene: TRBV12-3/TRBV12-4; J gene: TRBJ2-7; CDR3 protein: CASKRTGVDPLSEQYF
V gene: TRBV7-8; J gene: TRBJ2-1; CDR3 protein: CASSSAGTTYNEQFF
V gene: TRBV11-1; J gene: TRBJ2-7; CDR3 protein: CASSLSGESYEQYF
V gene: TRBV3-1; J gene: TRBJ2-7; CDR3 protein: CASSPFDSGNEQYF
V gene: TRBV11-2; J gene: TRBJ2-4; CDR3 protein: CASSLDPGGLAKNIQYF
V gene: TRBV27; J gene: TRBJ2-3; CDR3 protein: CASSSSLAGVDTQYF
V gene: TRBV9; J gene: TRBJ2-3; CDR3 protein: CASSAGGASTDTQYF
V gene: TRBV12-3/TRBV12-4; J gene: TRBJ1-4; CDR3 protein: CASTAVTTQEKLFF
V gene: TRBV9; J gene: TRBJ2-6; CDR3 protein: CASSERAAGANVLTF
V gene: TRBV2; J gene: TRBJ1-4; CDR3 protein: CASTDREKLFF
V gene: TRBV27; J gene: TRBJ2-7; CDR3 protein: CASSPGFSEQYF
V gene: TRBV7-9; J gene: TRBJ1-1; CDR3 protein: CASTLDKVFNMNTEAFF
V gene: TRBV7-3; J gene: TRBJ2-1; CDR3 protein: CASSSGLAYNEQFF
V gene: TRBV10-3; J gene: TRBJ2-1; CDR3 protein: CAISESLSSNEQFF
V gene: TRBV4-2; J gene: TRBJ2-7; CDR3 protein: CASSQESTGGSYEQYF
V gene: TRBV6-5; J gene: TRBJ1-1; CDR3 protein: CASRKTGLKPNTEAFF
V gene: TRBV19; J gene: TRBJ1-5; CDR3 protein: CASSMSFGYQPQHF